The 7 T cell receptor beta chains below come from one sample, sequenced in a study of T cell repertoires in cytomegalovirus infection. From the reads, TCRdb called clonotypes with MiXCR, one entry per CDR3 protein. Here the sample spans about 500,000 distinct CDR3 sequences, 30% to 40% being singletons. These receptors are not linked to any known antigen. The specimen comprised cultured PBMCs, sampled from culture after CMV antigen stimulation. These receptors all come from a human donor in good health (CMV status not recorded). Some clones in this sample may be carry-over from other donors' samples.

The V gene is TRBV2, the J gene TRBJ2-7; 15 nucleotides agree with TRBD2. CDR1 and CDR2 (germline): SNHLY, FYNNEI. J gave up 6 bases and V 6 bases, and 6 bases lay outside the gene matches. The CDR3 length is 15 residues. DNA of the CDR3: TGTGCCAGCAGGGGACTAGCGGGAGGAGGTGGCGAGCAGTACTTC. Translation: CASRGLAGGGGEQYF.

This clonotype was seen more than once but under ten times. V is TRBV7-6 and J is TRBJ2-7; 12 positions agree with TRBD2. Losses at the gene ends were 5 bases for V and 0 bases for J; bases not matched to a gene: 2. The CDR3 totals 15 residues. Per the germline V gene, CDR1 is SGHVS and CDR2 is FNYEAQ. The chain's CDR3 is CASSPSGRASYEQYF. The CDR3 DNA reads as TGTGCCAGCAGCCCTAGCGGGAGGGCCTCCTACGAGCAGTACTTC.

There are many counts of this clonotype. DNA for the CDR3: TGTGCCAGCAGCTTAGGGGGGTCAGGGAGTGCAGATACGCAGTATTTT. The encoded protein is CASSLGGSGSADTQYF. J is TRBJ2-3 and V is TRBV7-6; D is tentatively TRBD1 or TRBD2 (5 bases each). Germline V gene sequence: CDR1 SGHVS, CDR2 FNYEAQ. The CDR3 consists of 16 residues. The V and J ends lost 1 base and 4 bases respectively, with 15 bases between them.

This clonotype was observed a few times. This chain connects TRBV6-2 or TRBV6-3 to TRBJ1-1, with no clear D. Germline CDR1 and CDR2: MNHEY and SVGEGT. V was pared by 6 bases and J by 1 base, with 9 bases between. The CDR3 runs to 13 residues. CDR3 sequence (DNA): TGTGCCAGCAGCCGGGCCCGGAACACTGAAGCTTTCTTT. It encodes CASSRARNTEAFF.

The chain links TRBV20-1 to TRBJ1-5; D gene ambiguous. The V and J ends lost 5 bases and 1 base respectively, with 12 bases between them. The V gene's germline CDR1 is DFQATT and CDR2 SNEGSKA (reference sequence). The CDR3 is 14 residues long. The CDR3 DNA is TGCAGTGCTCAACCCCGCTGGAGCAATCAGCCCCAGCATTTT. It yields the protein CSAQPRWSNQPQHF.

In regard to this clonotype: One base away lies a much larger clone, so this may be a sequencing read error. This chain uses TRBV6-8 with TRBJ2-7; 11 bases are shared with TRBD1. CDR3 size: 16 residues. The junction had 15 bases not matched to a gene; V was cut back by 8 bases and J by 6 bases. From germline, CDR1 is MNHGY and CDR2 SAAAGT. CDR3: CASLPQGGQGVCEQYF. Here the CDR3 DNA reads TGTGCCAGCTTACCTCAAGGGGGACAGGGGGTCTGCGAGCAGTACTTC.

This clonotype has a single count. The chain uses TRBV12-3 or TRBV12-4 and TRBJ1-4; 8 bases map to TRBD1. The trim removed 3 bases at V and 8 bases at J, leaving 2 bases unmatched. The CDR3 is made up of 13 amino acids. The DNA of the CDR3 is TGTGCCAGCAGTTTGGGACAGGCGGAAAAACTGTTTTTT. This gives the protein CASSLGQAEKLFF.